The 14 T cell receptor beta chains listed next were all sequenced from one sample in a study of blood T cell repertoires in COVID-19. This table comes from immunoSEQ multiplex PCR, and its TCRdb copy is limited to in-frame clones, with some not included. The repertoire consists of 260,000 or so clones, with approximately 91% occurring once and the leading ten covering approximately 8.5%. Specimen: peripheral blood. Receptors originate from a man younger than 35 with active or convalescent COVID-19.

The rearrangement joins TRBV3-1 (or the pseudogene TRBV3-2) to TRBJ1-2; D remains unclear. V lost 8 bases and J lost 2, with 18 bases in between. This CDR3 spans 15 amino acids. Looked up from germline, CDR1 is LGHDT and CDR2 is YNNKEL (reference sequence). The CDR3 reads CASSRGLIWNYGYTF. CDR3 DNA: TGTGCCAGCTCCAGAGGATTGATCTGGAACTATGGCTACACCTTC.

This rearrangement joins TRBV21-1 to TRBJ1-5; the D call TRBD1 from the table was never checked on the DNA. TRBV21-1 is a recognized pseudogene. This CDR3 contains 17 residues. As DNA, the CDR3 is TGTGCCAGCAGCCCCAGGGTTTGTTTTTTGAATAATCAGCCCCAGCATTTT. This codes for CASSPRVCFLNNQPQHF.

V is TRBV4-3 and J is TRBJ2-1, with TRBD1 matching 9 bases. This CDR3 contains 15 residues. Germline lookup yields CDR1 LGHNA and CDR2 YSLEER. V trimming: 8 bases; J trimming: 7 bases; junction bases outside the gene matches: 12. The chain's CDR3 is CASGIGTGLINEQFF. For the CDR3, the DNA is TGCGCCAGCGGCATTGGGACAGGGCTTATTAATGAGCAGTTCTTC.

The V gene is TRBV6-5, the J gene TRBJ1-5; no definite D call. V lost 8 bases and J 4 bases, leaving 12 bases between the germline ends. Germline CDR1 reads MNHEY; CDR2 reads SVGAGI. The CDR3 runs 13 residues. The CDR3 sequence: CASRLTNNQPQHF. The CDR3 DNA reads TGTGCCAGCCGTCTTACAAATAATCAGCCCCAGCATTTT.

The V gene is TRBV4-1, the J gene TRBJ2-7, with D tentatively TRBD1 (6 bases). CDR1 is MGHRA and CDR2 is YSYEKL in the germline V gene. The CDR3 has 13 amino acids. The V gene lost 4 bases and the J gene lost 2 bases, with 9 bases spanning the gap. This CDR3 is CASSPGATYEQYF. DNA for the CDR3: TGCGCCAGCAGCCCAGGGGCGACCTACGAGCAGTACTTC.

CDR3 sequence: CASSEGWLGSTDTQYF. DNA of the CDR3: TGTGCCAGCAGTGAAGGCTGGCTAGGTAGCACAGATACGCAGTATTTT. This rearrangement joins TRBV2 to TRBJ2-3, with no clear D. Trimming cost V 1 base and J 0 bases, with 11 bases left between them. The CDR3 contains 16 residues. The V gene's germline CDR1 is SNHLY and CDR2 FYNNEI.

The chain joins TRBV9 to TRBJ1-3, with D unclear. CDR3 length: 16 residues. Germline lookup yields CDR1 SGDLS and CDR2 YYNGEE. V lost 2 bases to trimming and J lost 0 bases, with 12 bases between them. The CDR3 reads CASSVTDRSSGNTIYF. CDR3 DNA: TGTGCCAGCAGCGTTACTGACCGGAGCTCTGGAAACACCATATATTTT. Combining the CDR3 with reference TRBV9 and TRBJ1-3 gives the whole variable domain DSGVTQTPKHLITATGQRVTLRCSPRSGDLSVYWYQQSLDQGLQFLIQYYNGEERAKGNILERFSAQQFPDLHSELNLSSLELGDSALYFCASSVTDRSSGNTIYFGEGSWLTVV.

The CDR3 spells CASSQVYGEETQYF. The DNA of the CDR3 is TGCGCCAGCAGCCAAGTTTACGGGGAAGAGACCCAGTACTTC. J is TRBJ2-5 and V is TRBV4-1; D is possibly TRBD2 (5 bases). Germline V gives CDR1 MGHRA, CDR2 YSYEKL. The CDR3 length is 14 residues. The V gene lost 1 base and the J gene lost 3 bases, with 9 bases spanning the gap.

J is TRBJ2-6 and V is TRBV5-5, with D hard to call. Germline V lookup: CDR1 SGHKS, CDR2 YYEKEE (reference sequence). V lost 2 bases, J lost 3 bases, and 6 bases lay in between. The CDR3 spans 14 residues. This CDR3 reads CASSFYNGANVLTF. In nucleotides, the CDR3 is TGTGCCAGCAGCTTTTATAATGGGGCCAACGTCCTGACTTTC.

The chain employs TRBV3-1 (or the pseudogene TRBV3-2) and TRBJ2-7; D uncertain. With 2 bases removed from V and 2 bases from J, the gap between germline ends came to 4 bases. This CDR3 spans 12 amino acids. Germline CDR1 reads LGHDT; CDR2 reads YNNKEL (reference sequence). CDR3 region: CASSQLTYEQYF. DNA of the CDR3: TGTGCCAGCAGCCAACTTACCTACGAGCAGTACTTC.

The count of this clone is one. This chain uses TRBV10-1 with TRBJ1-1; D possibly corresponds to TRBD1 (5 bases). The CDR3 totals 14 residues. With 0 bases removed from V and 5 bases from J, the gap between germline ends came to 10 bases. Per the germline V gene, CDR1 is WNHNN and CDR2 is SYGVQD (reference sequence). The DNA of the CDR3 is TGCGCCAGCAGTGAGTCGAAGGGGTGGACTGAAGCTTTCTTT. Protein product: CASSESKGWTEAFF.

The CDR3 DNA sequence: TGTGCCAGCAGCTTTATAAACACTGAAGCTTTCTTT. It specifies CASSFINTEAFF. The chain recombines TRBV7-2 with TRBJ1-1; D remains unclear. With 3 bases removed from V and 2 bases from J, the gap between germline ends came to 4 bases. The germline V gene encodes CDR1 SGHTA and CDR2 FQGNSA. The CDR3 is 12 amino acids.

The rearrangement uses TRBV19 and TRBJ2-7; 9 bases fit TRBD1. In germline, CDR1 is LNHDA, CDR2 SQIVND (reference sequence). The V and J ends lost 5 bases and 4 bases, in that order; junction bases with no gene match: 9. The CDR3 spans 15 residues. Here the CDR3 DNA reads TGTGCCAGTAGTTTCTCCGGGACAGGGCCGTACGAGCAGTACTTC. Its translation: CASSFSGTGPYEQYF.

This clone showed up just once. V is TRBV28 and J is TRBJ1-1; D remains ambiguous. The germline V gene encodes CDR1 MDHEN and CDR2 SYDVKM. V lost 4 bases to trimming and J lost 1 base, with 16 bases between them. This CDR3 is built from 16 residues. The CDR3 is CASSSLVTAENTEAFF. CDR3 sequence (DNA): TGTGCCAGCAGTTCATTGGTAACAGCGGAGAACACTGAAGCTTTCTTT. Supplemented by reference TRBV28 and TRBJ1-1, the full variable domain reads DVKVTQSSRYLVKRTGEKVFLECVQDMDHENMFWYRQDPGLGLRLIYFSYDVKMKEKGDIPEGYSVSREKKERFSLILESASTNQTSMYLCASSSLVTAENTEAFFGQGTRLTVV.